One and the same sample provided the 16 T cell receptor beta chains below, sequenced in a study of blood T cell repertoires in COVID-19. The repertoire was sequenced with immunoSEQ multiplex PCR; TCRdb's copy has only in-frame clones and lacks some. The top ten clones hold 6% of a sample with under 200,000 clones, roughly 91% of them seen once. The material sequenced was peripheral blood. The receptors derive from a man aged 35-49 years with active or convalescent COVID-19.

This chain links TRBV6-5 with TRBJ2-1; D possibly corresponds to TRBD1 (6 bases). Germline CDR1 MNHEY, CDR2 SVGAGI. V was trimmed by 5 bases and J by 8 bases, leaving 13 bases between them. CDR3 length: 13 residues. CDR3 loop: CASSMIQGYEQFF. CDR3 sequence (DNA): TGTGCCAGCAGTATGATACAGGGATATGAGCAGTTCTTC.

The gene calls are TRBV5-3 and TRBJ1-5; 9 positions match TRBD1. TRBV5-3 is filed as an ORF, its function uncertain. The CDR3 runs 15 residues. Unmatched junction bases numbered 8, after V lost 9 bases and J lost 1 base. In DNA form, the CDR3 reads TGTGCCAATGGGACAGGGAGCTCGAGCAATCAGCCCCAGCATTTT. Its protein is CANGTGSSSNQPQHF.

CDR3 sequence reads: CASSLRLPNTEAFF. The CDR3 DNA is TGTGCCAGCAGCTTGAGACTGCCGAACACTGAAGCTTTCTTT. V usage is TRBV5-4 and J usage is TRBJ1-1; no clear D gene. This CDR3 has 14 amino acids. CDR1 and CDR2 (germline): SGHNT, YYREEE (reference sequence). Trimming cost V 1 base and J 1 base, with 8 bases left between them.

For the CDR3, the DNA is TGTGCCAGCTCACAGACAGTGTCGCGAGACTATGGCTACACCTTC. This codes for CASSQTVSRDYGYTF. The chain couples TRBV18 to TRBJ1-2, with a tentative D call TRBD1 (5 bases). CDR3 length: 15 amino acids. Looked up from germline, CDR1 is KGHSH and CDR2 is LQKENI. V was trimmed by 4 bases and J by 3 bases, leaving 15 bases between them.

The chain links TRBV9 to TRBJ2-7; 10 bases align to TRBD1. The V segment lost 6 bases and the J segment 5 bases; nucleotides outside the gene matches: 11. CDR1 is SGDLS and CDR2 is YYNGEE in the germline V gene. There are 15 residues in the CDR3. CDR3 sequence: CASTEGGTGDHEQYF. The CDR3 DNA follows: TGTGCCAGCACCGAAGGGGGGACAGGGGACCACGAGCAGTACTTC. The full variable domain, in which reference TRBV9 and TRBJ2-7 provide the parts outside the CDR3, is DSGVTQTPKHLITATGQRVTLRCSPRSGDLSVYWYQQSLDQGLQFLIQYYNGEERAKGNILERFSAQQFPDLHSELNLSSLELGDSALYFCASTEGGTGDHEQYFGPGTRLTVT.

The genes are TRBV6-2 or TRBV6-3 and TRBJ2-3, with TRBD2 identical over 10 bases. The J segment lost 4 bases and the V segment lost 2 bases, leaving 6 bases of the junction unmatched. Germline-derived CDR1 and CDR2 are MNHEY and SVGEGT. This CDR3 is built from 16 residues. The CDR3 loop is CASSYRQRGGADTQYF. The DNA of the CDR3 is TGTGCCAGCAGTTACCGGCAGCGGGGGGGCGCAGATACGCAGTATTTT.

Note on this clone: The sample has other DNA sequences that encode this CDR3 too. This chain connects TRBV18 to TRBJ1-1, with 7 bases identical to TRBD1. J was trimmed by 1 base and V by 6 bases; bases with no gene match: 5. The germline gives CDR1 KGHSH, CDR2 LQKENI. The CDR3 has 14 amino acids. This CDR3 is CASSPRQGNTEAFF. CDR3 bases: TGTGCCAGCTCCCCTAGACAGGGGAACACTGAAGCTTTCTTT.

V usage is TRBV5-4 and J usage is TRBJ2-5; a weak D match, TRBD1 (6 bases). Germline values: CDR1 SGHNT, CDR2 YYREEE (reference sequence). Deletions cut 1 base from V and 5 bases from J, with 12 bases between. CDR3 length: 14 residues. The CDR3 nucleotides are TGTGCCAGCAGCTTGATTACAGGGCACGAGACCCAGTACTTC. This translates into CASSLITGHETQYF.

The rearrangement links TRBV6-5 to TRBJ2-1; 11 bases line up with TRBD1. Trimming cost V 6 bases and J 6 bases; bases outside gene matches: 4. Germline CDR1 reads MNHEY; CDR2 reads SVGAGI. The CDR3 totals 14 residues. For the CDR3, the DNA is TGTGCCAGCAGAGGGACAGGGGGTGTCAATGAGCAGTTCTTC. Translated, it gives CASRGTGGVNEQFF.

The gene calls are TRBV6-5 and TRBJ1-6, with D uncertain. In germline, CDR1 is MNHEY, CDR2 SVGAGI. V lost 3 bases to trimming and J lost 7 bases, with 4 bases between them. The CDR3 has 12 residues. Here the CDR3 reads CASSYMNSPLHF. CDR3 nucleotides: TGTGCCAGCAGTTATATGAATTCACCCCTCCACTTT.

The V call is TRBV6-5, the J call TRBJ2-1; maybe TRBD2 (6 bases). CDR3 length: 14 amino acids. Germline loops: CDR1 MNHEY, CDR2 SVGAGI. Between the trimmed V and J ends, which lost 6 bases and 0 bases, there was a span of 9 bases. Here the CDR3 DNA reads TGTGCCAGCAGGCTGGGAGGCTCCTACAATGAGCAGTTCTTC. Its protein is CASRLGGSYNEQFF.

The V gene is TRBV23-1, the J gene TRBJ2-7; no clear D. TRBV23-1 qualifies as an ORF whose function is uncertain. The CDR3 contains 20 residues. Between the trimmed V and J ends, which lost 0 bases and 2 bases, there was a span of 26 bases. The CDR3 loop is CASSQSIVLDESRITYEQYF. The CDR3 nucleotides are TGCGCCAGCAGTCAATCGATCGTACTTGATGAGAGCAGGATAACCTACGAGCAGTACTTC.

This rearrangement joins TRBV18 to TRBJ1-3, with TRBD1 matching 9 bases. The CDR3 spans 17 residues. Looked up from germline, CDR1 is KGHSH and CDR2 is LQKENI. After removal of 3 bases from V and 0 bases from J, the junction contained 6 bases not matched to a gene. The CDR3 reads CASSPLDRGSSGNTIYF. The CDR3 DNA follows: TGTGCCAGCTCACCTTTAGACAGGGGGAGCTCTGGAAACACCATATATTTT.

The gene calls are TRBV13 and TRBJ1-1; 7 bases are a match to TRBD1. The V gene end was trimmed by 5 bases and the J gene end by 2 bases; junction bases not matched to a gene: 2. This CDR3 comprises 13 residues. Germline V gene data show CDR1 as PRHDT and CDR2 as FYEKMQ (reference sequence). CDR3 loop: CASSRQGNTEAFF. The DNA of the CDR3 is TGTGCCAGCAGCCGACAGGGCAACACTGAAGCTTTCTTT.

V usage is TRBV12-3 or TRBV12-4 and J usage is TRBJ2-3; unclear D gene. V was trimmed by 6 bases and J by 6 bases, leaving 13 bases between them. The CDR3 covers 13 residues. The CDR3 bases are TGTGCCAGCAGAAGCCCGTACGGGGATACGCAGTATTTT. It specifies CASRSPYGDTQYF.

The chain links TRBV5-6 to TRBJ2-7; no definite D call. Germline values: CDR1 SGHDT, CDR2 YYEEEE. The CDR3 is 13 amino acids. The ends were cut back, 2 bases at V and 3 bases at J, with 9 bases in the middle. Here the CDR3 DNA reads TGTGCCAGCAGCTTCACAAGTAACTACGAGCAGTACTTC. Translating it yields CASSFTSNYEQYF.